Below, 15 T cell receptor beta chains from the same sample are listed, as sequenced in a study of T cells in Graves' hyperthyroidism and ophthalmopathy (dated by TCRdb to 2018 to 2020). Preparation of the library involved multiplex PCR. For sequencing, an Illumina HiSeq 2000 was employed. Amplification of TCR beta CDR3 regions was carried out from RNA transcripts. The first round of RT-PCR for the TCR CDR3 was performed with the HTBI primer set and the Qiagen OneStep RT-PCR kit. TCRdb reanalyzed the raw reads on its own, using fastp at Q25 for trimming and MiXCR for clone calling, and kept in-frame beta chains. Every entry covers one CDR3 protein and lists the most common genes and DNA from its rows. Present in this sample are around 280,000 distinct CDR3 sequences, approximately 15% of which were seen just once. The biggest ten clones account for approximately 7.9% of the sample. The sequencing sample was made of blood. All receptors come from a woman aged 40-49 years with Graves' hyperthyroidism.

This clonotype occurred many times. The chain employs TRBV7-9 and TRBJ2-1; 10 bases align to TRBD2. The germline CDR1 and CDR2 sequences are SEHNR and FQNEAQ (reference sequence). The junction had 12 bases not matched to a gene; V was cut back by 4 bases and J by 12 bases. The CDR3 is 15 residues long. The CDR3 DNA follows: TGTGCCAGCAGCTCGGGACTAGCGACTAGAATGAGGCAGTTCTTC. This translates into CASSSGLATRMRQFF.

This clonotype appeared many times. The V gene is TRBV24-1, the J gene TRBJ2-2, with D perhaps TRBD2 (6 bases). Germline assignment: CDR1 KGHDR and CDR2 SFDVKD. CDR3 length: 17 residues. Trimming removed 3 bases at V and 7 bases at J, with 20 bases between. This CDR3 reads CATSDPRGGRGIGELFF. CDR3 DNA sequence: TGTGCCACCAGTGATCCCCGTGGAGGGCGCGGGATCGGGGAGCTGTTTTTT.

This clonotype was found many times. This rearrangement joins TRBV6-1 to TRBJ1-6; D call uncertain. Trimming stripped 6 bases from V and 6 bases from J, with 6 bases between. CDR1 and CDR2 from the germline V gene are MNHNS and SASEGT. The CDR3 has 12 amino acids. CDR3 sequence reads: CASSSPNSPLHF. CDR3 DNA: TGTGCCAGCAGCAGTCCTAATTCACCCCTCCACTTT.

The chain is built from TRBV24-1 and TRBJ2-2, with unresolved D. The CDR3 spans 15 residues. Trimming cost V 0 bases and J 7 bases, with 11 bases left between them. Germline-derived CDR1 and CDR2 are KGHDR and SFDVKD. CDR3 sequence reads: CATSDLSLVGGELFF. The CDR3 DNA is TGTGCCACCAGTGATTTGAGCCTAGTCGGCGGGGAGCTGTTTTTT.

This clonotype was seen repeatedly, ten times or more. The genes are TRBV29-1 and TRBJ2-1; 8 bases align to TRBD1. The CDR3 extends over 12 amino acids. V lost 6 bases, J lost 7 bases, and 5 bases stayed unmatched. Germline V CDR1 and CDR2: SQVTM, ANQGSEA. CDR3 loop: CSVGRTGNEQFF. CDR3 sequence (DNA): TGCAGCGTGGGGAGGACAGGGAATGAGCAGTTCTTC.

The sample holds many counts of this clonotype. This sequence joins TRBV6-1 and TRBJ1-5; D not resolved. The CDR3 covers 15 residues. The germline gives CDR1 MNHNS, CDR2 SASEGT. Trimming stripped 4 bases from V and 0 bases from J, with 10 bases between. DNA for the CDR3: TGTGCCAGCAGTGGCACGGTTTATAGCAATCAGCCCCAGCATTTT. Translation: CASSGTVYSNQPQHF.

This clonotype was counted ten times or more. The V call is TRBV6-1, the J call TRBJ1-1; D unresolved. V was cut by 2 bases and J by 12 bases, with 10 bases left in between. From germline, CDR1 is MNHNS and CDR2 SASEGT. This CDR3 spans 11 amino acids. CDR3 residues: CASSELSLPFF. Written as DNA, the CDR3 is TGTGCCAGCAGTGAATTGTCTCTTCCTTTCTTT.

Ten or more counts support this clonotype. This chain uses TRBV27 with TRBJ1-6; D possibly corresponds to TRBD1 (5 bases). Looked up from germline, CDR1 is MNHEY and CDR2 is SMNVEV (reference sequence). Trimming left V 5 bases short and J 6 bases short, with 20 bases between. The length of the CDR3 is 17 residues. The CDR3, as DNA: TGTGCCAGCAGTCTCGGTTCCTCTGGGGGTAGTAATTCACCCCTCCACTTT. This codes for CASSLGSSGGSNSPLHF.

This clonotype occurred many times. J is TRBJ1-5 and V is TRBV18, with a tentative D call TRBD1 (5 bases). The length of the CDR3 is 15 residues. Trimming removed 3 bases at V and 0 bases at J, with 9 bases between. CDR1 and CDR2 from the germline V gene are KGHSH and LQKENI. CDR3 nucleotides: TGTGCCAGCTCACCGTCCGGGACTAGCAATCAGCCCCAGCATTTT. Amino acids: CASSPSGTSNQPQHF.

This clonotype occurred many times. The rearrangement uses TRBV12-3 or TRBV12-4 and TRBJ2-5, with D perhaps matching TRBD2 (6 bases). The length of the CDR3 is 15 residues. V was shortened by 5 bases and J by 5 bases, with 18 bases between the two germline ends. The CDR3 DNA follows: TGTGCCAGCAGTCAAGGAGGTGGGGGGTTCGAGACCCAGTACTTC. This encodes CASSQGGGGFETQYF.

This clonotype was found many times. The V gene is TRBV18, the J gene TRBJ1-2; 9 nucleotides agree with TRBD1. The ends lost 3 bases at V and 9 bases at J; junction bases unmatched: 11. The CDR3 has 15 residues. Per germline, CDR1 KGHSH and CDR2 LQKENI. The chain's CDR3 is CASSPPSGTGTSYTF. Written as DNA, the CDR3 is TGTGCCAGCTCACCCCCCAGTGGGACAGGGACGAGCTACACCTTC.

This clonotype was counted many times. The genes are TRBV7-9 and TRBJ2-7, with 8 positions matching TRBD1. From germline, CDR1 is SEHNR and CDR2 FQNEAQ (reference sequence). V dropped 8 bases and J dropped 0; count of bases not matched to a gene: 9. The CDR3 is 15 residues long. The CDR3 loop reads CASRPGTGSSYEQYF. The CDR3 DNA sequence: TGTGCCAGCCGACCTGGGACAGGTTCCTCCTACGAGCAGTACTTC.

This clonotype was found a few times. The CDR3 sequence: CAASLGTRRGYTF. The CDR3 DNA follows: TGTGCCGCATCGCTTGGGACAAGGAGGGGCTACACCTTC. The V call is TRBV28, the J call TRBJ1-2; D is perhaps TRBD1 (6 bases). Trimming cost V 11 bases and J 8 bases, with 21 bases left between them. The CDR3 is 13 residues long. Germline V gives CDR1 MDHEN, CDR2 SYDVKM.

This clonotype appeared many times. The chain links TRBV5-5 to TRBJ2-4; unclear D gene. CDR1 SGHKS and CDR2 YYEKEE come from the germline V gene (reference sequence). This CDR3 region has 15 residues. V was shortened by 4 bases and J by 1 base, with 12 bases between the two germline ends. The CDR3 reads CASSTTTAAKNIQYF. In DNA form, the CDR3 reads TGTGCCAGCAGCACAACAACAGCGGCCAAAAACATTCAGTACTTC.

A note on this clonotype: A read error is possible here, since a much larger clone lies one base away. This CDR3 is CASSQIGNEQFF. Here the CDR3 DNA reads TGTGCCAGCAGTCAAATCGGCAATGAGCAGTTCTTC. The rearrangement links TRBV7-2 to TRBJ2-1; no firm D call. Between the trimmed V and J ends, which lost 6 bases and 6 bases, there was a span of 9 bases. Germline CDR1 is SGHTA and CDR2 is FQGNSA. This CDR3 is built from 12 residues. The variable domain in full, with the rest retrieved from reference TRBV7-2 and TRBJ2-1, is GAGVSQSPSNKVTEKGKDVELRCDPISGHTALYWYRQSLGQGLEFLIYFQGNSAPDKSGLPSDRFSAERTGGSVSTLTIQRTQQEDSAVYLCASSQIGNEQFFGPGTRLTVL.